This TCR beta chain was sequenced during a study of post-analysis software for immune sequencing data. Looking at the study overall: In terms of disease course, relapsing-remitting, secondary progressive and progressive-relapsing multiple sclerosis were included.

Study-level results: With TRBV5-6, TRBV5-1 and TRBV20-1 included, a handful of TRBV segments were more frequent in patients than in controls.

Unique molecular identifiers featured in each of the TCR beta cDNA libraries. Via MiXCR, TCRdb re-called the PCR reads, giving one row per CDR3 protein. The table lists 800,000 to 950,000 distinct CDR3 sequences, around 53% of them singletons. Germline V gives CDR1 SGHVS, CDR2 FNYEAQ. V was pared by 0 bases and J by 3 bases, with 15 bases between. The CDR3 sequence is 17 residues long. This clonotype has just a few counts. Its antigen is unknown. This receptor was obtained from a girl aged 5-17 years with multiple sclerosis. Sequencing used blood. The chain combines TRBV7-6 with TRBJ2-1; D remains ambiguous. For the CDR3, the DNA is TGTGCCAGCAGCTTAGCGCCCCCCTCAGCGCACTACAATGAGCAGTTCTTC. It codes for CASSLAPPSAHYNEQFF.